The 11 T cell receptor beta chains in this list originate from one sample, sequenced in a study of cytomegalovirus exposure and HLA in healthy donors. Assay used: immunoSEQ multiplex PCR; TCRdb lists only in-frame clones, some missing. The sample contains roughly 300,000 clones, 86% of which appear only once. The sequenced material came from PBMCs. All receptors come from a woman between 18 and 29 years old in good health and CMV-seronegative.

This chain connects TRBV6-6 to TRBJ1-4, with D possibly being TRBD1 (5 bases). This CDR3 is 13 amino acids long. The V end lost 6 bases, the J end lost 7 bases, and 12 bases lay between the germline ends. Germline V lookup: CDR1 MNHNY, CDR2 SVGAGI (reference sequence). For the CDR3, the DNA is TGTGCCAGCAGAACCGACAGAGGTGAAAAACTGTTTTTT. Protein: CASRTDRGEKLFF.

V gene TRBV7-2 combines with J gene TRBJ2-7; possibly TRBD1 for D (5 bases). V lost 1 base and J lost 7, with 8 bases in between. CDR1 is SGHTA, CDR2 FQGNSA, per germline. The CDR3 covers 12 residues. The CDR3 protein is CASSLGGREQYF. CDR3 nucleotide sequence: TGTGCCAGCAGCTTAGGGGGCCGAGAGCAGTACTTC.

The chain couples TRBV7-8 to TRBJ2-7; 7 bases align to TRBD2. Germline values: CDR1 SGHVS, CDR2 FQNEAQ. The trim removed 5 bases at V and 7 bases at J, leaving 14 bases unmatched. The CDR3 runs to 15 residues. The CDR3 reads CASSLRTRWNREQYF. The CDR3 nucleotides are TGTGCCAGCAGCCTACGGACTAGGTGGAATCGAGAGCAGTACTTC.

The chain links TRBV7-9 to TRBJ2-1; D unresolved. The CDR3 covers 14 residues. Germline V gene lookup returns CDR1 SEHNR and CDR2 FQNEAQ (reference sequence). The ends were cut back, 5 bases at V and 4 bases at J, with 12 bases in the middle. Here the CDR3 DNA reads TGTGCCAGCAGCCTAGACGCGTCTTACAATGAGCAGTTCTTC. This codes for CASSLDASYNEQFF.

The chain links TRBV28 to TRBJ1-2; D might be TRBD1 (6 bases). This CDR3 is built from 11 residues. Deletions cut 10 bases from V and 1 base from J, with 7 bases between. Germline values: CDR1 MDHEN, CDR2 SYDVKM. CDR3 sequence reads: CAIQGNYGYTF. The CDR3 DNA reads TGTGCCATACAGGGTAACTATGGCTACACCTTC.

J is TRBJ1-5 and V is TRBV6-6, with unresolved D. This CDR3 is 15 amino acids long. Trimming stripped 6 bases from V and 0 bases from J, with 12 bases between. Germline CDR1 MNHNY, CDR2 SVGAGI (reference sequence). CDR3 residues: CASRQLVGSNQPQHF. The CDR3 nucleotides read TGTGCCAGCAGACAGTTAGTGGGTAGCAATCAGCCCCAGCATTTT.

The chain has TRBV28 and TRBJ1-2; 8 bases match TRBD1. V dropped 4 bases and J dropped 4; count of bases not matched to a gene: 5. Germline V gives CDR1 MDHEN, CDR2 SYDVKM. This CDR3 is built from 14 residues. Here the CDR3 DNA reads TGTGCCAGCAGTTACCAGGGGGCGAGCTATGGCTACACCTTC. This translates into CASSYQGASYGYTF.

The J gene is TRBJ2-4, the V gene TRBV4-2, with D possibly matching TRBD2 (5 bases). V gave up 0 bases and J gave up 6 bases, with 12 bases separating them. Germline CDR1 and CDR2: LGHNA and YNFKEQ. The CDR3 sequence is 15 residues long. CDR3 nucleotides: TGTGCCAGCAGCCAAGACGAGGGAGAGGGAAACATTCAGTACTTC. Protein product: CASSQDEGEGNIQYF.

A few counts support this clone. J is TRBJ2-1 and V is TRBV29-1; tentative D call: TRBD2 (5 bases). Germline V gene lookup returns CDR1 SQVTM and CDR2 ANQGSEA. The CDR3 is made up of 13 amino acids. V gave up 7 bases and J gave up 1 base, with 11 bases separating them. DNA for the CDR3: TGCAGCGATTATCGGGGTTCCTACAATGAGCAGTTCTTC. Residues: CSDYRGSYNEQFF.

The CDR3 DNA follows: TGCGCCAGCAGCCCGATAATCGGGGAGAACACCGGGGAGCTGTTTTTT. Protein sequence: CASSPIIGENTGELFF. V usage is TRBV5-1 and J usage is TRBJ2-2, with D perhaps TRBD2 (5 bases). V shed 4 bases and J shed 1 base, with 14 bases lying between them. Per germline, CDR1 SGHRS and CDR2 YFSETQ. This CDR3 has 16 amino acids. The variable domain in full, with the rest retrieved from reference TRBV5-1 and TRBJ2-2, is KAGVTQTPRYLIKTRGQQVTLSCSPISGHRSVSWYQQTPGQGLQFLFEYFSETQRNKGNFPGRFSGRQFSNSRSEMNVSTLELGDSALYLCASSPIIGENTGELFFGEGSRLTVL.

The chain uses TRBV2 and TRBJ2-5, with D tentatively TRBD2 (6 bases). Germline values: CDR1 SNHLY, CDR2 FYNNEI. The V gene lost 1 base and the J gene lost 3 bases, with 12 bases spanning the gap. The CDR3 is 15 residues long. The CDR3 region is CASSEVPGGEETQYF. The CDR3 DNA sequence: TGTGCCAGCAGTGAAGTTCCTGGCGGGGAAGAGACCCAGTACTTC. The full variable domain, its missing parts supplied by reference TRBV2 and TRBJ2-5, is EPEVTQTPSHQVTQMGQEVILRCVPISNHLYFYWYRQILGQKVEFLVSFYNNEISEKSEIFDDQFSVERPDGSNFTLKIRSTKLEDSAMYFCASSEVPGGEETQYFGPGTRLLVL.